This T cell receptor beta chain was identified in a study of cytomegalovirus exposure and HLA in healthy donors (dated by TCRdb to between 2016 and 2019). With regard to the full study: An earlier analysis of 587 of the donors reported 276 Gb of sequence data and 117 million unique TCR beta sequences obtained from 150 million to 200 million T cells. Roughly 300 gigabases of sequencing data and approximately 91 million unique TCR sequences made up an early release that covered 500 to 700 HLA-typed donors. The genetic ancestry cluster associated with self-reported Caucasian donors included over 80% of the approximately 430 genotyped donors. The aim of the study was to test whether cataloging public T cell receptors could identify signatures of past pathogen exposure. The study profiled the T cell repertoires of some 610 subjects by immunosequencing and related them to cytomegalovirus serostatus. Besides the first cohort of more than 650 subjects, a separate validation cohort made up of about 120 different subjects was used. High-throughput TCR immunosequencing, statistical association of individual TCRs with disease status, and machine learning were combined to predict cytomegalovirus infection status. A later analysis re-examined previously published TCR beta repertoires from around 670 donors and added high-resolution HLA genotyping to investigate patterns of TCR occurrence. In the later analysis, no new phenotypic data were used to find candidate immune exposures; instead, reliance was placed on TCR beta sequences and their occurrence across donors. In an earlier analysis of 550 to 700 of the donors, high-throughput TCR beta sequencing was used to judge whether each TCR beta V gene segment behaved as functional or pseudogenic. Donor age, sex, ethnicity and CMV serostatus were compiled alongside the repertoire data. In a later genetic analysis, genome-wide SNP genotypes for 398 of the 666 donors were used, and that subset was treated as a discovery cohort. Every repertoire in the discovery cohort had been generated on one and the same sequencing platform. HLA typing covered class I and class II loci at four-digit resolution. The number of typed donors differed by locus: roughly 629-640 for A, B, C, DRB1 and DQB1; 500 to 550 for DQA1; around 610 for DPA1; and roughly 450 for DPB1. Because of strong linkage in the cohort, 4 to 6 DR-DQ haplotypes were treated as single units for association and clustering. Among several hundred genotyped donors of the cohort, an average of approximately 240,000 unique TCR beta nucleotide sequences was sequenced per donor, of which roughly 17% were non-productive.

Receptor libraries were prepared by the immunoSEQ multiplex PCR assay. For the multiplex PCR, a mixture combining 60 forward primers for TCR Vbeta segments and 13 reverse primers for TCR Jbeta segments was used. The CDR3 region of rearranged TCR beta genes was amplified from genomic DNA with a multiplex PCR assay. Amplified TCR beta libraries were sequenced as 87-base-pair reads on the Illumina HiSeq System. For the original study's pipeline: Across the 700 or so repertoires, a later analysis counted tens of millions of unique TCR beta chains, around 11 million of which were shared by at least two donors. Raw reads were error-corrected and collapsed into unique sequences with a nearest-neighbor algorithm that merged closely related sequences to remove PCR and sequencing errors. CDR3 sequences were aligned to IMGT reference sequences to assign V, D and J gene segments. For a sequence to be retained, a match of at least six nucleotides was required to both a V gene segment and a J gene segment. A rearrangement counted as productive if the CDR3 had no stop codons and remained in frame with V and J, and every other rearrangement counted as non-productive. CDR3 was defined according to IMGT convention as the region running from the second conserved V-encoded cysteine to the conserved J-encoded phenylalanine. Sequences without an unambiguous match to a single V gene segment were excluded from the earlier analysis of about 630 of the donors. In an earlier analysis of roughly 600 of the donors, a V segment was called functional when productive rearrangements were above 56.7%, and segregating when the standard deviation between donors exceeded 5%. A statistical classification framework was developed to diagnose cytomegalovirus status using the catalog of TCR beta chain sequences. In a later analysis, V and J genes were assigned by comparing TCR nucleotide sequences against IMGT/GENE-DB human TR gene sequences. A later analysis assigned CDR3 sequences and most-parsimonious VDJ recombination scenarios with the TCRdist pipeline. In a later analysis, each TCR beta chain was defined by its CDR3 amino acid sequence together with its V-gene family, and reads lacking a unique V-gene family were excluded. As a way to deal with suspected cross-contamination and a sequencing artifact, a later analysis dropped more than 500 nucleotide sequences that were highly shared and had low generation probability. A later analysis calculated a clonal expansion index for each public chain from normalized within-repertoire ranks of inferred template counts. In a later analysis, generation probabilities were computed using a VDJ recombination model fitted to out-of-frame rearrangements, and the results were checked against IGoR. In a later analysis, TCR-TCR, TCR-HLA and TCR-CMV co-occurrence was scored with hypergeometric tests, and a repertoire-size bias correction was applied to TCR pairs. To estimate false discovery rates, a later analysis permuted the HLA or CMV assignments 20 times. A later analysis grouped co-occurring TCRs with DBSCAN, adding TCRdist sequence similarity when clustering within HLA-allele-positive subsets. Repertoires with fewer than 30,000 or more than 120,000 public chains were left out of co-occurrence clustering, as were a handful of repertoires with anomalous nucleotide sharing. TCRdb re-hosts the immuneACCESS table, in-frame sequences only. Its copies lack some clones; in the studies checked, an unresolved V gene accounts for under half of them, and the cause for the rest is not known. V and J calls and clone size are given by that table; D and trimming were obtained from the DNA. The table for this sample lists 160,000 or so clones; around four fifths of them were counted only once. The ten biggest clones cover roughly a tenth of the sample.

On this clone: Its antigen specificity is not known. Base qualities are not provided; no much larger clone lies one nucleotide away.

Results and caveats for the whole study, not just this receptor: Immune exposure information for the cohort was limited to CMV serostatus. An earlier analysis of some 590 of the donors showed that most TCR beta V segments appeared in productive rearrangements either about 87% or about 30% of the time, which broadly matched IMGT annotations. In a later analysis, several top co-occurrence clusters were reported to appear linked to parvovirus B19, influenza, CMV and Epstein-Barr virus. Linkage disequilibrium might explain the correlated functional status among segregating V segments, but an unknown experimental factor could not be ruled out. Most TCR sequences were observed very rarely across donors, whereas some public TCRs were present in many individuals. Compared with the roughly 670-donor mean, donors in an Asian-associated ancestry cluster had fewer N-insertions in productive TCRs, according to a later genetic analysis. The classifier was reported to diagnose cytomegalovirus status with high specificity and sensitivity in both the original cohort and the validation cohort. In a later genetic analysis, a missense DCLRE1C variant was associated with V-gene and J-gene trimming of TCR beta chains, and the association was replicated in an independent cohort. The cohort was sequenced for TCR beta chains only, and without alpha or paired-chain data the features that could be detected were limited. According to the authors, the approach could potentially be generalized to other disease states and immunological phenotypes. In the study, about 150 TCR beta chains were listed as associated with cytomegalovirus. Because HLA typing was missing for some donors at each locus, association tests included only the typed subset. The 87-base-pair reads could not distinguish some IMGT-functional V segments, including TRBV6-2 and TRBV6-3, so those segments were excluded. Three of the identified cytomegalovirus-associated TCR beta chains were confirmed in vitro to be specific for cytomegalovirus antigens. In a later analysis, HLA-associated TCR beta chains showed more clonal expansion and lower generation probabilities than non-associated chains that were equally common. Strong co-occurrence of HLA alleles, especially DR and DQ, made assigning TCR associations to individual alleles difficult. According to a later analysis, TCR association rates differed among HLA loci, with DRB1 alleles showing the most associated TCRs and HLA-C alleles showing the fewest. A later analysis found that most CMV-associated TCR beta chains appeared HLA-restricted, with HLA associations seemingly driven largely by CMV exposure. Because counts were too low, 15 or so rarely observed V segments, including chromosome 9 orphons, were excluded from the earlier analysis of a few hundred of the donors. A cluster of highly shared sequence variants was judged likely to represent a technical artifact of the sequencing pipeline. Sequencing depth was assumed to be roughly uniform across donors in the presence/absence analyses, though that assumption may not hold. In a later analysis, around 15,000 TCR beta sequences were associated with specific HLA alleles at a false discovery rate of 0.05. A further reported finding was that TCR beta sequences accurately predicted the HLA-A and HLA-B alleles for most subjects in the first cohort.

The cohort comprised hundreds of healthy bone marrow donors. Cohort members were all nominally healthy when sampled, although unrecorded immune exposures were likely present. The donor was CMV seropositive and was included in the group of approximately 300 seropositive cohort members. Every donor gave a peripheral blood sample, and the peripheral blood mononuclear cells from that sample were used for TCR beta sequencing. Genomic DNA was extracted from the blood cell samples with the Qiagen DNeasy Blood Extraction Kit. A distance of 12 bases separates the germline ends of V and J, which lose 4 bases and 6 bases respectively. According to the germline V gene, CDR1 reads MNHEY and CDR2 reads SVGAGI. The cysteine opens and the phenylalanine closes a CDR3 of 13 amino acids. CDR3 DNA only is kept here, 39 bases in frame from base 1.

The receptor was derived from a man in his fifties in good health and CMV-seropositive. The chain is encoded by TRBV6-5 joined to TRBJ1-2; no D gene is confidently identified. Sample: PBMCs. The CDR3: CASSFRMTHGYTF. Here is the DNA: TGTGCCAGCAGTTTCCGGATGACTCATGGCTACACCTTC.